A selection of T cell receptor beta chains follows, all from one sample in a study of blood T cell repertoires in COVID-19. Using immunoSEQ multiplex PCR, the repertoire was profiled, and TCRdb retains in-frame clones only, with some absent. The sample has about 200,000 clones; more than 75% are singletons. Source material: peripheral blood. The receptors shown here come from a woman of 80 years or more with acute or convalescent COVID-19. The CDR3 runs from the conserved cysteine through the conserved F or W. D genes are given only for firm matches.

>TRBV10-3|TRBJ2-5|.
TGTGCCATCCACCGGGACTTCCAAGAGACCCAGTACTTC
CAIHRDFQETQYF
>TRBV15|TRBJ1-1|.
TGTGCCACCAGCGGCAGAATGAACACTGAAGCTTTCTTT
CATSGRMNTEAFF
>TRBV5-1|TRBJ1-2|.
TGCGCCAGCAGCCCGGACACTAACTATGGCTACACCTTC
CASSPDTNYGYTF
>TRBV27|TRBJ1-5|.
TGTGCCAGCAGTTTATCCGTTGATCAGCCCCAGCATTTT
CASSLSVDQPQHF
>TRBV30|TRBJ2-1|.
TGTGCCTGGAGTTTATTCGGGAGCACCTCCTACAATGAGCAGTTCTTC
CAWSLFGSTSYNEQFF
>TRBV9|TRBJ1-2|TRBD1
TGTGCCAGCAGCGTAGCTACGGACAGGGGGCGAGGCTACACCTTC
CASSVATDRGRGYTF
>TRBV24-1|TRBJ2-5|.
TGTGCCACCAGTCCCGCGGGTGTGCGGACCCAGTACTTC
CATSPAGVRTQYF
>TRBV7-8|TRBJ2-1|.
TGTGCCAGCAGCCAAAGGACAGCTACCTACAATGAGCAGTTCTTC
CASSQRTATYNEQFF
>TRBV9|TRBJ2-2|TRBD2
TGTGCCAGCAGCGTAAGCCTAGCGGGAGGGAACGGGGAGCTGTTTTTT
CASSVSLAGGNGELFF
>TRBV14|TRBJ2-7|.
TGTGCCAGCAGCGCTCCGGGGAGAGGCCCTTCCTACGAGCAGTACTTC
CASSAPGRGPSYEQYF
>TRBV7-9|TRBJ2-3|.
TGTGCCAGCAGTTCATCAGGAACAGATACGCAGTATTTT
CASSSSGTDTQYF
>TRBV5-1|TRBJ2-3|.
TGCGCCAGCAGCTTGGGAGGGGGAGCTACAGATACGCAGTATTTT
CASSLGGGATDTQYF
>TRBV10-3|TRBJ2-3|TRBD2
TGTGCCATAAGAGGGCTAGCGGGAGATACGCAGTATTTT
CAIRGLAGDTQYF